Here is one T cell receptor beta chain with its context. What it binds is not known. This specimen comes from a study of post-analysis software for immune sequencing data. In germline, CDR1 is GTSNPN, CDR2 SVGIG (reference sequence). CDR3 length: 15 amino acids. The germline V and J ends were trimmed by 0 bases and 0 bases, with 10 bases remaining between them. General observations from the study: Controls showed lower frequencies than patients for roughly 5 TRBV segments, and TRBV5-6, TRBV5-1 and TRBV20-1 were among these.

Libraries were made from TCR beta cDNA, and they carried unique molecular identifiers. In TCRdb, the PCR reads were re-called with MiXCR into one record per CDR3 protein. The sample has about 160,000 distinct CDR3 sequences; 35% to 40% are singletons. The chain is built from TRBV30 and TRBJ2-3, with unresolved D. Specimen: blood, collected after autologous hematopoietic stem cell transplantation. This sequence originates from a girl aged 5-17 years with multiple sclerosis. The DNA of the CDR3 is TGTGCCTGGAGTGTAGGTAGCAGCAGCACAGATACGCAGTATTTT. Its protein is CAWSVGSSSTDTQYF.